This T cell receptor beta chain was recorded in a study of blood T cell repertoires in COVID-19 (dated by TCRdb to 2018 to 2020). Turning to the overall study: Collaborator samples came from the United States, Italy and Spain and covered acute and convalescent phases of COVID-19. The samples were drawn from the first 160 participants of the ongoing ImmuneRACE study and from over a thousand subjects provided by 6 global collaborators. A freely available public database, intended as a resource for researchers studying the immune response to SARS-CoV-2, is where the repertoires were released. Nearly every sample came with metadata listing a de-identified subject ID, COVID-19 status, age in years and sex. The dataset comprised deeply sampled blood TCRbeta repertoires from subjects exposed to, actively infected with, or recovered from COVID-19. The material from the prospective study consisted of cDNA or gDNA derived from T cells, B-cell-depleted T cells, or PBMCs. Where available, HLA class I and class II types were obtained from metadata supplied by the sample provider rather than from assay-based typing.

TCRbeta CDR3 regions were amplified from genomic DNA using the immunoSEQ Assay, a bias-controlled multiplex PCR. The source study handled its data this way. Within the assay, amplification of reference gene primers was used to estimate how many nucleated cells each sample contained. Sequence reads were collapsed and filtered to measure the absolute abundance of every unique TCRbeta CDR3 rearrangement. Productive Simpson clonality was computed per sample as the square root of Simpson's diversity index over productive rearrangements. Imported from immuneACCESS, the table was reduced by TCRdb to in-frame sequences with V and J called. These copies leave out some clones; in studies compared against another copy, an unresolved V gene accounts for under half, and the cause of the remainder is not known. Clone size and V and J calls were adopted from that table, with D and trimming inferred from the DNA. The sample table holds approximately 130,000 clones, of which 87% were seen once. Together, the top ten hold about 2.1% of the sample.

Collaborating institutions collected whole blood in K2EDTA tubes following their own protocols. For TCRbeta analysis, collaborators shipped samples as frozen whole blood, isolated PBMCs, or DNA extracted from either of those sample types. Results and caveats for the whole study, not just this receptor: The quantity of clinical and demographic metadata differed by source and by participant and was supplied without curation.

In regard to this clone: The target of this receptor is not known. Nothing much larger sits one base from this clone, and base qualities are not available.

This clonotype was obtained from a woman in her forties or fifties with acute or convalescent COVID-19. Sequenced: peripheral blood.

The CDR3 is CATSRDREAGELFF. In nucleotide form, the sequence is TGTGCCACCAGCAGAGACAGGGAAGCCGGGGAGCTGTTTTTT. The receptor chain draws on TRBV15 and TRBJ2-2; TRBD1 is perhaps the D gene, given 5 matching bases. Trimming takes 0 bases from V and 6 bases from J, and the germline ends sit 8 bases apart. Taken from cysteine to phenylalanine, the CDR3 has 14 residues. Only the CDR3 DNA stays, 42 bases, in frame from base 1. The germline V gene (reference sequence) gives CDR1 as LNHNV and CDR2 as YYDKDF. The CDR3, completed at both ends by the reference TRBV15 and TRBJ2-2 genes, gives the full variable domain DAMVIQNPRYQVTQFGKPVTLSCSQTLNHNVMYWYQQKSSQAPKLLFHYYDKDFNNEADTPDNFQSRRPNTSFCFLDIRSPGLGDTAMYLCATSRDREAGELFFGEGSRLTVL.